These 15 T cell receptor beta chains share one sample of origin, sequenced in a study of T-cell reconstitution after alpha-beta-depleted transplantation in children. A library of TCRbeta sequences, prepared with unique molecular identifiers, was generated. TCRdb analysed the PCR reads with MiXCR anew, one entry per CDR3 protein. Here the sample spans approximately 980,000 distinct CDR3 sequences, about 29% being singletons. This material consisted of PBMCs, mostly from graft donor cells, taken 360 days after TCRalphabeta/CD19-depleted stem cell transplant. Receptors were obtained from a boy younger than two who had a stem cell transplant for SCID, so the T cells may come from the graft donor.

This clonotype has a handful of counts. This chain links TRBV7-2 with TRBJ2-5, with D possibly matching TRBD1 (6 bases). CDR3 length: 14 residues. The V gene's germline CDR1 is SGHTA and CDR2 FQGNSA. V gave up 8 bases and J gave up 5 bases, with 18 bases separating them. In DNA, the CDR3 is TGTGCCAGCTCTGTTGACAGGTTGGGGGAGACCCAGTACTTC. Translated: CASSVDRLGETQYF.

This rearrangement joins TRBV24-1 to TRBJ2-2; D is perhaps TRBD2 (7 bases). The CDR3 sequence is 15 residues long. CDR1 KGHDR and CDR2 SFDVKD come from the germline V gene. V was pared by 9 bases and J by 4 bases, with 17 bases between. This CDR3 is CATARGQGGTGELFF. CDR3 bases: TGTGCCACCGCGCGGGGGCAGGGAGGCACCGGGGAGCTGTTTTTT.

In DNA form, the CDR3 reads TGTGCCAGCAGTTTGTACGGGAATGAGCAGTTCTTC. Translated: CASSLYGNEQFF. This chain connects TRBV12-3 or TRBV12-4 to TRBJ2-1; D is unclear. Trimming left V 3 bases short and J 7 bases short, with 7 bases between. The CDR3 has 12 amino acids.

This chain uses TRBV2 with TRBJ2-7; D may match TRBD1 or TRBD2 (5 bases each). From germline, CDR1 is SNHLY and CDR2 FYNNEI. The ends were cut back, 8 bases at V and 2 bases at J, with 10 bases in the middle. This CDR3 has 12 amino acids. The CDR3 sequence is CASRDLTYEQYF. In DNA form, the CDR3 reads TGTGCCAGCCGGGACCTCACCTACGAGCAGTACTTC.

The chain employs TRBV7-9 and TRBJ1-1; D perhaps matches TRBD1 (5 bases). Trimming cost V 1 base and J 3 bases, with 12 bases left between them. This CDR3 region has 15 residues. Germline V gene lookup returns CDR1 SEHNR and CDR2 FQNEAQ (reference sequence). The DNA of the CDR3 is TGTGCCAGCAGCTTAGACCCTCCGGGGGACACTGAAGCTTTCTTT. This sequence encodes CASSLDPPGDTEAFF. The complete variable domain, with remaining parts taken from reference TRBV7-9 and TRBJ1-1, reads DTGVSQNPRHKITKRGQNVTFRCDPISEHNRLYWYRQTLGQGPEFLTYFQNEAQLEKSRLLSDRFSAERPKGSFSTLEIQRTEQGDSAMYLCASSLDPPGDTEAFFGQGTRLTVV.

To note about this clonotype: Just one base apart from a much larger clone, this may be a read error. The CDR3 protein is CCARVSSRVRADTQYF. The CDR3 coding sequence is TGCTGTGCTAGAGTTAGTTCGAGGGTTAGGGCAGATACGCAGTATTTT. The J gene is TRBJ2-3, the V gene TRBV20-1; tentative D call: TRBD2 (5 bases). The CDR3 consists of 16 residues. Per the germline V gene, CDR1 is DFQATT and CDR2 is SNEGSKA (reference sequence).

This chain joins TRBV28 and TRBJ1-5; TRBD1 matches at 11 bases. Trimming at V came to 6 bases and at J to 6 bases, leaving 10 bases not matched to a gene. CDR1 is MDHEN and CDR2 is SYDVKM in the germline V gene. The CDR3 is 16 residues long. The CDR3 bases are TGTGCCAGCAGAGCAAGGGGACAGGGGGTCGGTCAGCCCCAGCATTTT. Encoded protein: CASRARGQGVGQPQHF.

This clonotype occurred a few times. J is TRBJ2-1 and V is TRBV12-5, with 7 bases identical to TRBD2. The CDR3 has 15 amino acids. Germline V gene data show CDR1 as LGHNT and CDR2 as FRNRAP. Trimming at V came to 2 bases and at J to 2 bases, leaving 3 bases not matched to a gene. This chain's CDR3 is CASGLQRGTYNEQFF. The CDR3 region has the DNA TGTGCTAGTGGTTTGCAGCGGGGAACCTACAATGAGCAGTTCTTC.

V usage is TRBV7-8 and J usage is TRBJ1-1, with D unresolved. The CDR3 totals 15 residues. The germline V and J ends were trimmed by 1 base and 4 bases, with 13 bases remaining between them. In germline, CDR1 is SGHVS, CDR2 FQNEAQ. The CDR3 coding sequence is TGTGCCAGCAGCTTAGGTCCGACTGGCAGCACTGAAGCTTTCTTT. This codes for CASSLGPTGSTEAFF.

A few counts support this clonotype. The rearrangement uses TRBV10-3 and TRBJ2-7; 7 nucleotides agree with TRBD1. The germline V gene encodes CDR1 ENHRY and CDR2 SYGVKD. This CDR3 region has 12 residues. With 5 bases clipped from V and 4 bases from J, the junction kept 2 bases outside the gene matches. Here the CDR3 reads CAISPTGYEQYF. CDR3 DNA sequence: TGTGCCATCAGTCCGACAGGGTACGAGCAGTACTTC.

This clonotype showed up many times. The chain links TRBV4-3 to TRBJ2-7; D is unclear. The germline V gene has CDR1 LGHNA and CDR2 YSLEER. V lost 4 bases, J lost 0 bases, and 7 bases lay in between. This CDR3 region has 13 residues. The DNA of the CDR3 is TGCGCCAGCAGCCCCTACATCTCCTACGAGCAGTACTTC. Its translation: CASSPYISYEQYF.

This CDR3 reads CASSLKGSAEAFF. The CDR3 DNA reads TGTGCCAGCAGCTTGAAGGGGTCGGCTGAAGCTTTCTTT. The gene calls are TRBV7-9 and TRBJ1-1, with D possibly matching TRBD1 (5 bases). Germline V gene sequence: CDR1 SEHNR, CDR2 FQNEAQ (reference sequence). The CDR3 loop spans 13 amino acids. Deletions cut 3 bases from V and 6 bases from J, with 11 bases between. The full variable domain, completed using reference TRBV7-9 and TRBJ1-1, is DTGVSQNPRHKITKRGQNVTFRCDPISEHNRLYWYRQTLGQGPEFLTYFQNEAQLEKSRLLSDRFSAERPKGSFSTLEIQRTEQGDSAMYLCASSLKGSAEAFFGQGTRLTVV.

The chain has TRBV5-1 and TRBJ2-5; 7 positions match TRBD2. This CDR3 comprises 16 residues. V was pared by 3 bases and J by 2 bases, with 10 bases of the junction left unmatched. Germline V gene sequence: CDR1 SGHRS, CDR2 YFSETQ. CDR3 residues: CASSWGGLDPQETQYF. CDR3 bases: TGCGCCAGCAGCTGGGGCGGACTAGACCCTCAAGAGACCCAGTACTTC.

This clonotype turned up a few times. This chain connects TRBV2 to TRBJ2-1; 10 nucleotides line up with TRBD2. CDR3 length: 19 residues. J lost 0 bases, V lost 3 bases, and 11 bases had no gene match. Per germline, CDR1 SNHLY and CDR2 FYNNEI. The CDR3 here is CASSETSGPVPSSYNEQFF. The CDR3 DNA sequence: TGTGCCAGCAGTGAGACTAGCGGGCCTGTGCCAAGCTCCTACAATGAGCAGTTCTTC.

This CDR3 is CSVSKLETQYF. The CDR3 coding sequence is TGCAGCGTTTCGAAGCTAGAGACCCAGTACTTC. The chain is built from TRBV29-1 and TRBJ2-5; D gene ambiguous. CDR1 SQVTM and CDR2 ANQGSEA come from the germline V gene. The CDR3 is made up of 11 amino acids. V was shortened by 5 bases and J by 4 bases, with 8 bases between the two germline ends.